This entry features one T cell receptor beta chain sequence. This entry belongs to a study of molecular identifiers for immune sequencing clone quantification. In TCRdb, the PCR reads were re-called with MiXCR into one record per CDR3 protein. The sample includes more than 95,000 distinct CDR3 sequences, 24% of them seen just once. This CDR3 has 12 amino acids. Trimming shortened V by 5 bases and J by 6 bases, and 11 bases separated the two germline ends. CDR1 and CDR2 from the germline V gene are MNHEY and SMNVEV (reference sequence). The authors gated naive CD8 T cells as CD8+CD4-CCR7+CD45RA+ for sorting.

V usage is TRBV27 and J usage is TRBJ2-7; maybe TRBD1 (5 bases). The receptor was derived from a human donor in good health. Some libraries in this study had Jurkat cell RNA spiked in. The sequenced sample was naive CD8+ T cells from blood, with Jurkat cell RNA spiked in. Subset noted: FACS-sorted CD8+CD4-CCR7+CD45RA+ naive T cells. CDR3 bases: TGTGCCAGCAGTCCAAGGGGCTGCGAGCAGTACTTC. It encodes CASSPRGCEQYF.